Below, 5 T cell receptor beta chains from the same sample are listed, as sequenced in a study of cytomegalovirus exposure and HLA in healthy donors. Primers included in the PCR were 60 Vbeta and 13 Jbeta primers. The assay was immunoSEQ multiplex PCR, and TCRdb's table has in-frame clones only and misses some. Found here are roughly 100,000 clones, around 75% of them singletons; the top ten hold 2.1%. The sample was PBMCs. The receptor source for this set is a man aged 30 to 45 in good health and CMV-seronegative.

This chain uses TRBV6-6 with TRBJ2-7, with D possibly matching TRBD2 (5 bases). Germline loops: CDR1 MNHNY, CDR2 SVGAGI (reference sequence). Trimming removed 6 bases at V and 0 bases at J, with 15 bases between. This CDR3 has 15 residues. CDR3 in amino acids: CASSFAESGSYEQYF. CDR3 in DNA: TGTGCCAGCAGCTTCGCGGAGAGCGGCTCCTACGAGCAGTACTTC.

In DNA form, the CDR3 reads TGCGCCAGCAGCCGAGATACTGGACAGAGGTCCTACGAGCAGTACTTC. Translation gives CASSRDTGQRSYEQYF. The V call is TRBV4-1, the J call TRBJ2-7, with D perhaps TRBD1 (6 bases). The CDR3 is made up of 16 amino acids. Germline V gene data show CDR1 as MGHRA and CDR2 as YSYEKL. Trimming shortened V by 4 bases and J by 1 base, and 17 bases separated the two germline ends.

The chain joins TRBV7-9 to TRBJ1-1; the D gene is possibly TRBD1 (6 bases). CDR3 length: 16 amino acids. Per germline, CDR1 SEHNR and CDR2 FQNEAQ (reference sequence). The V end was cut by 5 bases, the J end by 4 bases, with 20 bases between. The CDR3 region has the DNA TGTGCCAGCAGCCCCCGGGCGGGGGGCGCGGGCACTGAAGCTTTCTTT. This codes for CASSPRAGGAGTEAFF.

This rearrangement joins TRBV7-9 to TRBJ2-7; 7 nucleotides match TRBD2. Germline CDR1 SEHNR, CDR2 FQNEAQ (reference sequence). The CDR3 extends over 14 amino acids. The ends lost 4 bases at V and 7 bases at J; junction bases unmatched: 10. The CDR3: CASSSSSGEGEQYF. The CDR3 DNA reads as TGTGCCAGCAGCTCTAGCAGTGGGGAGGGTGAGCAGTACTTC.

The rearrangement uses TRBV7-2 and TRBJ2-1, with D hard to call. Germline values: CDR1 SGHTA, CDR2 FQGNSA. V was cut by 0 bases and J by 8 bases, with 8 bases left in between. The CDR3 covers 13 residues. The CDR3 loop reads CASSLATAHEQFF. For the CDR3, the DNA is TGTGCCAGCAGCTTAGCCACAGCTCATGAGCAGTTCTTC.